Listed below are T cell receptor beta chains from one sample, sequenced in a study of blood T cell repertoires in COVID-19. The assay was immunoSEQ multiplex PCR, and TCRdb's table has in-frame clones only and misses some. The data hold under 250,000 clones, with about four fifths observed a single time. The source material was peripheral blood. The receptor source for this set is a man of 80 years or more with acute or convalescent COVID-19. The conserved cysteine and the conserved F or W are not part of the CDR3 here. Fields, in order: V gene, CDR3 protein.

>TRBV25-1
ASRPGQVGTGELF
>TRBV19
ASSGPGQGNEKLF
>TRBV19
ASSIDRQIMSTDTQY
>TRBV7-3
ASSLKGASYNEQF
>TRBV5-1
ASSYADTKSTYEQY
>TRBV19
ASSILGPGVNTIY
>TRBV5-4
ASSLNRGLDYGYT
>TRBV5-1
ASSLGDRALGYT
>TRBV19
ASRPTSGRAFGELF
>TRBV6-5
ASRRTSGRTDTQY
>TRBV9
ASSATGGYGYT
>TRBV28
ASRIGGINYGYT
>TRBV5-4
ASSLAHRVTNYGYT
>TRBV18
ASSPTTPPAGELF
>TRBV5-1
ASSLGGFGGSNMNTEAF
>TRBV5-1
ASSLPTGGEGGYT
>TRBV5-1
ASSLQDTAYGYT
>TRBV28
ASSQGTGGNEQF
>TRBV28
ASSLDRVTNEKLF
>TRBV28
ASSSPAGGNQPQH
>TRBV2
ASSGAASGRTGTQY
>TRBV2
ASSQDGTVAKNIQY
>TRBV10-3
AISEPVPLGTERGNSPLH
>TRBV7-2
ASSATGTGFNEQF
>TRBV6-5
ASSYSGGVQPQH
>TRBV10-3
AISTKDRAFTDTQY
>TRBV18
ASSPGQGKNTEAF
>TRBV6-1
ASSEALGGGNTDTQY
>TRBV7-2
ASTPDSRQPQH
>TRBV18
ASSPPGQGLFYNEQF
>TRBV3-1/TRBV3-2
ASSQWGQGSGANVLT